This T cell receptor beta chain was identified during a study of cytomegalovirus exposure and HLA in healthy donors. It was with 60 Vbeta and 13 Jbeta primers that the PCR ran. Generated by immunoSEQ multiplex PCR, the TCRdb table keeps only in-frame clones and is missing some. The data show more than 80,000 clones, roughly four fifths seen once. This CDR3 is built from 19 residues. V lost 3 bases, J lost 0 bases, and 13 bases stayed unmatched. CDR1 SGHRS and CDR2 YFSETQ come from the germline V gene. The sequence was obtained from a human donor in good health. The gene calls are TRBV5-1 and TRBJ2-3; 10 bases line up with TRBD1. The sequenced sample was PBMCs. CDR3 nucleotides: TGCGCCAGCAGCTGGGTCCCGGGACAGGGGTTATCTAGCACAGATACGCAGTATTTT. Translated: CASSWVPGQGLSSTDTQYF.